The 16 T cell receptor beta chains presented below share a single source sample, sequenced in a study of beta chain features in type 1 diabetes (dated by TCRdb to the late 2010s). Here is what the overall study found, with its caveats: A moderate but significant shortening of TCRB CDR3 length was observed in type 1 diabetes patients in all four CD4+ subsets.

Antigens of these TCRs are unknown. Library method: the immunoSEQ multiplex PCR assay. All of the isolated RNA was reverse transcribed with the High Capacity cDNA Reverse Transcription Kit, so expressed TCRB transcripts were sequenced. Held by TCRdb, this immuneACCESS table contains in-frame sequences only and omits some clones. Under half of the omission traces to an unresolved V gene where checked; the cause of the rest is unknown. This sample comprises around 260,000 clones, roughly 25% of them detected only once. The ten largest clones represent around 0.012% of the sample. Sequenced sample: naive CD4+ T cells from blood. The cell subset or site label of this sample denotes: true naive CD4+ T cells. The receptors originated from a woman aged 25-40 years with type 1 diabetes.

This chain connects TRBV18 to TRBJ1-3; TRBD1 aligns across 9 bases. This CDR3 has 17 amino acids. Looked up from germline, CDR1 is KGHSH and CDR2 is LQKENI. J lost 1 base, V lost 3 bases, and 7 bases had no gene match. The CDR3 sequence is CASSPLTGGYSGNTIYF. The CDR3 bases are TGTGCCAGCTCACCCTTGACAGGGGGGTATTCTGGAAACACCATATATTTT. The whole variable domain, remainder taken from reference TRBV18 and TRBJ1-3, is NAGVMQNPRHLVRRRGQEARLRCSPMKGHSHVYWYRQLPEEGLKFMVYLQKENIIDESGMPKERFSAEFPKEGPSILRIQQVVRGDSAAYFCASSPLTGGYSGNTIYFGEGSWLTVV.

This clone was counted only a few times. The chain is built from TRBV5-1 and TRBJ1-2; 7 nucleotides match TRBD1. CDR3 length equals 13 residues. Germline CDR1 is SGHRS and CDR2 is YFSETQ. V dropped 4 bases and J dropped 5; count of bases not matched to a gene: 5. The CDR3 region is CASSIDREYGYTF. CDR3 sequence (DNA): TGCGCCAGCAGCATCGACAGGGAGTATGGCTACACCTTC.

The chain carries TRBV7-6 and TRBJ2-1; D unclear. Trimming left V 3 bases short and J 3 bases short, with 3 bases between. Per germline, CDR1 SGHVS and CDR2 FNYEAQ. The CDR3 is made up of 12 amino acids. As DNA, the CDR3 is TGTGCCAGCAGCTTCTTCTACAATGAGCAGTTCTTC. This sequence encodes CASSFFYNEQFF.

This clone turned up a few times. The J gene is TRBJ1-4, the V gene TRBV7-9, with 7 positions matching TRBD1. This CDR3 region has 15 residues. Trimming removed 6 bases from V and 1 base from J; junction bases left unmatched: 5. In germline, CDR1 is SEHNR, CDR2 FQNEAQ (reference sequence). DNA for the CDR3: TGTGCCAGCAGGCAGTACAGGGGAACTAATGAAAAACTGTTTTTT. Translated, it gives CASRQYRGTNEKLFF.

The chain carries TRBV5-6 and TRBJ1-1, with unresolved D. CDR1 and CDR2 from the germline V gene are SGHDT and YYEEEE. V lost 0 bases, J lost 6 bases, and 15 bases lay in between. CDR3 size: 15 residues. In DNA, the CDR3 is TGTGCCAGCAGCTTGGGAGAGCAACCTTTCGCTGAAGCTTTCTTT. It yields the protein CASSLGEQPFAEAFF.

This sequence joins TRBV9 and TRBJ2-7; 8 bases fit TRBD1. Germline CDR1 and CDR2: SGDLS and YYNGEE. J was trimmed by 0 bases and V by 0 bases; bases with no gene match: 8. The CDR3 spans 17 residues. In DNA form, the CDR3 reads TGTGCCAGCAGCGTAGGATCGGGACAGGCGTCCTCCTACGAGCAGTACTTC. Translation: CASSVGSGQASSYEQYF.

This clone has a handful of counts. This rearrangement joins TRBV29-1 to TRBJ2-1, with TRBD2 as a possible D gene (7 bases). This CDR3 has 17 residues. The V end lost 7 bases, the J end lost 4 bases, and 26 bases lay between the germline ends. The germline V gene encodes CDR1 SQVTM and CDR2 ANQGSEA. Written as DNA, the CDR3 is TGCAGCGCCGAGGGGGGGGTGCGGGAGAGGGGGTACAATGAGCAGTTCTTC. Translation: CSAEGGVRERGYNEQFF.

The gene calls are TRBV15 and TRBJ2-1, with 7 positions matching TRBD2. The germline gives CDR1 LNHNV, CDR2 YYDKDF (reference sequence). Unmatched junction bases numbered 8, after V lost 1 base and J lost 2 bases. The CDR3 consists of 17 residues. CDR3 in DNA: TGTGCCACCAGCAGAGTTAAGGCTAGCGGACCCTACAATGAGCAGTTCTTC. Translated: CATSRVKASGPYNEQFF.

CDR3 sequence: CASSVREGLYNEQFF. The CDR3, as DNA: TGTGCCAGCAGCGTGCGGGAGGGCCTCTACAATGAGCAGTTCTTC. The V and J genes are TRBV6-1 and TRBJ2-1; 9 bases are a match to TRBD2. The CDR3 covers 15 residues. The V and J ends lost 6 bases and 3 bases, in that order; junction bases with no gene match: 6. Germline V gives CDR1 MNHNS, CDR2 SASEGT.

The chain uses TRBV2 and TRBJ1-1; TRBD1 might be the D (6 bases). V lost 8 bases, J lost 0 bases, and 10 bases lay in between. There are 13 residues in the CDR3. CDR1 and CDR2 from the germline V gene are SNHLY and FYNNEI. Here the CDR3 DNA reads TGTGCCAGCTCGAGGGACATGAACACTGAAGCTTTCTTT. This codes for CASSRDMNTEAFF. Using reference TRBV2 and TRBJ1-1 for the parts outside the CDR3, the full variable domain is EPEVTQTPSHQVTQMGQEVILRCVPISNHLYFYWYRQILGQKVEFLVSFYNNEISEKSEIFDDQFSVERPDGSNFTLKIRSTKLEDSAMYFCASSRDMNTEAFFGQGTRLTVV.

V and J are TRBV15 and TRBJ2-3; TRBD2 is a possible D gene (6 bases). The CDR3 extends over 16 amino acids. Germline V gives CDR1 LNHNV, CDR2 YYDKDF (reference sequence). V lost 1 base, J lost 0 bases, and 11 bases lay in between. CDR3 nucleotides: TGTGCCACCAGCAGAGCAGGGCGGGATAGCACAGATACGCAGTATTTT. This gives the protein CATSRAGRDSTDTQYF.

This clone turned up a few times. V is TRBV18 and J is TRBJ1-1, with TRBD1 matching over 8 bases. Germline values: CDR1 KGHSH, CDR2 LQKENI. Trimming at V came to 4 bases and at J to 3 bases, leaving 4 bases not matched to a gene. This CDR3 comprises 14 residues. CDR3 sequence (DNA): TGTGCCAGCTCACAAGGACAGGGACACACTGAAGCTTTCTTT. Amino acid sequence: CASSQGQGHTEAFF.

V is TRBV11-2 and J is TRBJ2-5; 7 bases map to TRBD2. Germline trimming cut 2 bases from V and 2 bases from J; bases unmatched to any gene: 2. Germline CDR1 reads SGHAT; CDR2 reads FQNNGV. The CDR3 totals 14 residues. The CDR3 spells CASSLTSAQETQYF. CDR3 nucleotides: TGTGCCAGCAGCTTAACTAGCGCTCAAGAGACCCAGTACTTC.

The chain combines TRBV23-1 with TRBJ2-2; 7 bases are shared with TRBD2. TRBV23-1 is an ORF; its function is uncertain. Losses at the gene ends were 4 bases for V and 7 bases for J; bases not matched to a gene: 15. The CDR3 sequence is 17 residues long. The CDR3 region has the DNA TGCGCCAGCAGTCCAACACATTGGGACGGGGAGGGCGGGGAGCTGTTTTTT. This sequence encodes CASSPTHWDGEGGELFF.

CDR3 sequence reads: CASTSPLVAGEGETQYF. CDR3 nucleotides: TGTGCCAGCACCAGCCCCCTTGTGGCGGGAGAGGGGGAGACCCAGTACTTC. The V gene is TRBV21-1, the J gene TRBJ2-5; the DNA was not used to check the table's D call, TRBD2. TRBV21-1 is described as a pseudogene. CDR3 length equals 17 residues.

The chain carries TRBV30 and TRBJ2-7; 9 positions match TRBD1. V shed 4 bases and J 3 bases; nucleotides not matched to a gene: 13. This CDR3 has 16 amino acids. Germline V gene lookup returns CDR1 GTSNPN and CDR2 SVGIG (reference sequence). In nucleotides, the CDR3 is TGTGCCTGGAATCCGGGACAGGGTCACCTTTACTACGAGCAGTACTTC. Encoded protein: CAWNPGQGHLYYEQYF.